One and the same sample provided the 7 T cell receptor beta chains below, sequenced in a study of blood T cell repertoires in COVID-19. Sequencing was performed with immunoSEQ multiplex PCR; in TCRdb, only in-frame clones are kept and a portion is missing. The data contain 380,000 or so clones, nearly 90% of them singletons. The sequencing sample was made of PBMCs or T cells enriched from blood (not recorded which). The source is a woman aged 40 to 49 with acute COVID-19.

This sequence joins TRBV29-1 and TRBJ1-4, with 7 positions matching TRBD1. This CDR3 contains 14 residues. Trimming at V came to 7 bases and at J to 4 bases, leaving 9 bases not matched to a gene. Germline V gene lookup returns CDR1 SQVTM and CDR2 ANQGSEA. CDR3 region: CSAGSTGNNEKLFF. CDR3 bases: TGCAGCGCCGGCTCGACAGGGAATAATGAAAAACTGTTTTTT.

The rearrangement links TRBV6-6 to TRBJ2-7; 8 bases line up with TRBD1. Germline V gives CDR1 MNHNY, CDR2 SVGAGI (reference sequence). V gave up 5 bases and J gave up 5 bases; unmatched junction bases: 11. The CDR3 consists of 15 residues. The CDR3 DNA reads TGTGCCAGCAGTGGTGGTAGGACAGGGTTTAACGAGCAGTACTTC. Protein sequence: CASSGGRTGFNEQYF.

This sequence joins TRBV7-2 and TRBJ1-6; 7 nucleotides match TRBD1. Germline CDR1 SGHTA, CDR2 FQGNSA. After removal of 2 bases from V and 9 bases from J, the junction contained 7 bases not matched to a gene. CDR3 length: 15 residues. The CDR3 nucleotides read TGTGCCAGCAGCTTACGTGACAGGGACACTTCACCCCTCCACTTT. Protein product: CASSLRDRDTSPLHF.

The chain uses TRBV7-2 and TRBJ1-3, with D possibly being TRBD1 (5 bases). Trimming took 4 bases from V and 3 from J, leaving 13 bases between them. There are 15 residues in the CDR3. Germline CDR1 is SGHTA and CDR2 is FQGNSA. CDR3 sequence: CASSSRQPNGNTIYF. The CDR3 coding sequence is TGTGCCAGCAGCTCCCGACAGCCTAATGGAAACACCATATATTTT.

The gene calls are TRBV6-1 and TRBJ2-5; D may be TRBD1 (6 bases). The CDR3 runs 16 residues. The V gene's germline CDR1 is MNHNS and CDR2 SASEGT. The V end was cut by 2 bases, the J end by 5 bases, with 18 bases between. The CDR3 sequence: CASSEPRGQGGETQYF. The CDR3 coding sequence is TGTGCCAGCAGTGAACCTAGGGGACAAGGTGGGGAGACCCAGTACTTC.

The V and J genes are TRBV7-7 and TRBJ2-3, with 13 bases aligning to TRBD2. The ends lost 5 bases at V and 5 bases at J; junction bases unmatched: 4. CDR3 length equals 15 residues. Germline loops: CDR1 SSHAT, CDR2 FNYEAQ (reference sequence). The CDR3 coding sequence is TGTGCCAGCAGCCGACTAGCGGGGGGTTTAGATACGCAGTATTTT. Protein sequence: CASSRLAGGLDTQYF.

The V call is TRBV6-5, the J call TRBJ1-2; a possible D gene is TRBD1 (5 bases). V was cut by 6 bases and J by 7 bases, with 18 bases left in between. In germline, CDR1 is MNHEY, CDR2 SVGAGI. There are 14 residues in the CDR3. The DNA of the CDR3 is TGTGCCAGCAGCTGCGGGACGGAAGTTTGTGGCTACACCTTC. As protein: CASSCGTEVCGYTF.